The 24 T cell receptor beta chains below all came from one sample that was sequenced in a study of control samples from healthy donors and cancer patients. The repertoire was sequenced with immunoSEQ multiplex PCR; TCRdb's copy has only in-frame clones and lacks some. The table shows about 130,000 clones, with roughly 92% occurring only once. The sample consisted of PBMCs. The receptors stem from an elderly man with head and neck cancer.

The chain has TRBV10-1 and TRBJ2-7; 8 nucleotides align to TRBD1. CDR1 is WNHNN and CDR2 is SYGVQD in the germline V gene (reference sequence). V shed 5 bases, J shed 3 bases, and the junction held 3 bases outside the gene matches. The CDR3 covers 13 residues. CDR3 DNA sequence: TGCGCCAGCAGTCCTGACAGGGGCTACGAGCAGTACTTC. Amino acids: CASSPDRGYEQYF.

V usage is TRBV15 and J usage is TRBJ2-1, with D possibly matching TRBD2 (6 bases). In germline, CDR1 is LNHNV, CDR2 YYDKDF (reference sequence). CDR3 length: 12 amino acids. V was pared by 3 bases and J by 10 bases, with 10 bases between. CDR3 amino acids: CATSSPRGEQFF. The CDR3 DNA sequence: TGTGCCACCAGCAGTCCCCGGGGGGAGCAGTTCTTC.

This clone was counted a few times. The chain links TRBV7-2 to TRBJ2-7, with 7 bases lining up with TRBD2. Germline V lookup: CDR1 SGHTA, CDR2 FQGNSA. J gave up 4 bases and V 2 bases, and 8 bases lay outside the gene matches. This CDR3 contains 15 residues. CDR3 coding DNA: TGTGCCAGCAGCTTAAGGATTAGCGGGTCATACGAGCAGTACTTC. This gives the protein CASSLRISGSYEQYF.

This chain links TRBV7-9 with TRBJ2-2; the match to TRBD2 covers 9 bases. V gave up 3 bases and J gave up 2 bases; unmatched junction bases: 1. The CDR3 consists of 15 residues. Per germline, CDR1 SEHNR and CDR2 FQNEAQ (reference sequence). As DNA, the CDR3 is TGTGCCAGCAGCTTGACTAGCGGAAACACCGGGGAGCTGTTTTTT. Translating it yields CASSLTSGNTGELFF.

This clone was recorded once. The chain joins TRBV6-2 or TRBV6-3 to TRBJ2-1, with TRBD1 matching 7 bases. The trim removed 5 bases at V and 0 bases at J, leaving 4 bases unmatched. Germline CDR1 is MNHEY and CDR2 is SVGEGT. CDR3 size: 15 residues. The CDR3 protein is CASSERGPSYNEQFF. CDR3 coding DNA: TGTGCCAGCAGTGAGAGGGGGCCCTCCTACAATGAGCAGTTCTTC.

As for this clone: The identical CDR3 is also encoded by other nucleotide sequences in the sample. J is TRBJ2-5 and V is TRBV5-1; 9 nucleotides agree with TRBD1. With 2 bases clipped from V and 5 bases from J, the junction kept 4 bases outside the gene matches. The CDR3 covers 14 residues. From germline, CDR1 is SGHRS and CDR2 YFSETQ. CDR3 DNA: TGCGCCAGCAGCTTACAGGGGGCGTGGGAGACCCAGTACTTC. It codes for CASSLQGAWETQYF.

The chain carries TRBV9 and TRBJ1-4; 7 bases line up with TRBD1. Per the germline V gene, CDR1 is SGDLS and CDR2 is YYNGEE. The J segment lost 5 bases and the V segment lost 0 bases, leaving 4 bases of the junction unmatched. This CDR3 is 15 amino acids long. CDR3 DNA: TGTGCCAGCAGCGTAGGGGGACAGACCAATGAAAAACTGTTTTTT. It translates to CASSVGGQTNEKLFF.

The chain combines TRBV15 with TRBJ1-2, with a possible D match to TRBD1 (5 bases). CDR3 size: 13 residues. Germline V gene data show CDR1 as LNHNV and CDR2 as YYDKDF (reference sequence). The germline V and J ends were trimmed by 3 bases and 2 bases, with 7 bases remaining between them. The CDR3: CATSRRQNYGYTF. CDR3 sequence (DNA): TGTGCCACCAGCAGGCGACAGAACTATGGCTACACCTTC.

On this clone itself: The junction does not match germline at one end; this may be a read error. The chain is built from TRBV19 and TRBJ1-2; D gene unclear. The CDR3 totals 16 residues. Germline V gene sequence: CDR1 LNHDA, CDR2 SQIVND (reference sequence). The CDR3 spells CASSIDTPRRNYDYTF. In nucleotides, the CDR3 is TGTGCCAGTAGTATAGATACACCGCGGAGAAACTATGACTACACCTTC.

V gene TRBV29-1 combines with J gene TRBJ2-5; D might be TRBD2 (6 bases). Germline CDR1 is SQVTM and CDR2 is ANQGSEA. The CDR3 runs to 16 residues. The V end lost 0 bases, the J end lost 5 bases, and 19 bases lay between the germline ends. This chain's CDR3 is CSVEELPGLSPETQYF. DNA of the CDR3: TGCAGCGTTGAAGAATTGCCGGGACTGTCCCCGGAGACCCAGTACTTC.

This clone has just one count. The genes are TRBV6-5 and TRBJ2-7; 8 bases agree with TRBD1. The V gene end was trimmed by 6 bases and the J gene end by 3 bases; junction bases not matched to a gene: 4. CDR3 length: 13 amino acids. Germline assignment: CDR1 MNHEY and CDR2 SVGAGI. CDR3 in DNA: TGTGCCAGCAGGTCGACAGGGGACTACGAGCAGTACTTC. It yields the protein CASRSTGDYEQYF.

The V gene is TRBV9, the J gene TRBJ2-7, with D tentatively TRBD2 (7 bases). Germline V gene sequence: CDR1 SGDLS, CDR2 YYNGEE. V lost 0 bases, J lost 3 bases, and 16 bases lay in between. There are 16 residues in the CDR3. The CDR3 spells CASSVATGGRGYEQYF. CDR3 in DNA: TGTGCCAGCAGCGTAGCTACGGGGGGCAGGGGCTACGAGCAGTACTTC. The full variable domain, completed using reference TRBV9 and TRBJ2-7, is DSGVTQTPKHLITATGQRVTLRCSPRSGDLSVYWYQQSLDQGLQFLIQYYNGEERAKGNILERFSAQQFPDLHSELNLSSLELGDSALYFCASSVATGGRGYEQYFGPGTRLTVT.

The chain recombines TRBV5-1 with TRBJ2-3; 8 bases line up with TRBD2. This CDR3 is 16 amino acids long. Trimming at V came to 7 bases and at J to 3 bases, leaving 13 bases not matched to a gene. Germline assignment: CDR1 SGHRS and CDR2 YFSETQ. The CDR3 region is CASCYGGAGLTDTQYF. CDR3 in DNA: TGCGCCAGCTGTTACGGGGGGGCCGGGCTAACAGATACGCAGTATTTT.

The J gene is TRBJ2-7, the V gene TRBV6-5; D unclear. The CDR3 is made up of 12 amino acids. Per germline, CDR1 MNHEY and CDR2 SVGAGI. V lost 5 bases to trimming and J lost 5 bases, with 10 bases between them. The CDR3 loop is CASSQLGNEQYF. CDR3 in DNA: TGTGCCAGCAGTCAACTGGGGAACGAGCAGTACTTC.

The gene calls are TRBV5-4 and TRBJ2-7; D remains ambiguous. Trimming took 4 bases from V and 4 from J, leaving 9 bases between them. CDR3 size: 12 residues. In germline, CDR1 is SGHNT, CDR2 YYREEE (reference sequence). CDR3 in amino acids: CASSPLGYEQYF. CDR3 sequence (DNA): TGTGCCAGCAGCCCATTGGGATACGAGCAGTACTTC.

This rearrangement joins TRBV19 to TRBJ2-2, with 8 bases fitting TRBD1. The J segment lost 0 bases and the V segment lost 10 bases, leaving 16 bases of the junction unmatched. CDR1 and CDR2 (germline): LNHDA, SQIVND (reference sequence). This CDR3 is built from 18 residues. CDR3 sequence (DNA): TGTGCCACCCGCGGGTGGTCAGGGGGCCTTTCGAACACCGGGGAGCTGTTTTTT. It specifies CATRGWSGGLSNTGELFF.

This clone was detected only once. The V call is TRBV16, the J call TRBJ1-2; D is perhaps TRBD1 (6 bases). V shed 5 bases and J shed 8 bases, with 18 bases lying between them. The CDR3 extends over 14 amino acids. The germline V gene has CDR1 KGHSY and CDR2 FQNENV. CDR3 in amino acids: CASSFIGRGEGYTF. CDR3 sequence (DNA): TGTGCCAGCAGCTTCATAGGCAGGGGAGAAGGCTACACCTTC.

This clone was recorded once. The chain is built from TRBV10-3 and TRBJ2-2, with unresolved D. This CDR3 region has 11 residues. V dropped 6 bases and J dropped 8 bases, with 7 bases sitting between them. Germline loops: CDR1 ENHRY, CDR2 SYGVKD. Here the CDR3 DNA reads TGTGCCATCAGAAGTGCGGGGGAGCTGTTTTTT. Translated: CAIRSAGELFF.

This clone was detected once. The chain combines TRBV4-1 with TRBJ2-3; 8 positions agree with TRBD2. The CDR3 totals 17 residues. The V gene end was trimmed by 5 bases and the J gene end by 2 bases; junction bases not matched to a gene: 12. Germline CDR1 is MGHRA and CDR2 is YSYEKL. The CDR3 loop is CASSRAGARRSTDTQYF. The CDR3 region has the DNA TGCGCCAGCAGCAGAGCGGGGGCTCGAAGATCCACAGATACGCAGTATTTT.

The V and J genes are TRBV6-5 and TRBJ2-2, with D hard to call. CDR1 is MNHEY, CDR2 SVGAGI, per germline. Trimming took 6 bases from V and 1 from J, leaving 3 bases between them. The CDR3 consists of 12 residues. In nucleotides, the CDR3 is TGTGCCAGCAGAATGAACACCGGGGAGCTGTTTTTT. This encodes CASRMNTGELFF.

CDR3 residues: CASSLGQNLYGYTF. CDR3 nucleotides: TGTGCCAGCAGTTTAGGGCAGAATCTCTATGGCTACACCTTC. The chain carries TRBV28 and TRBJ1-2, with D hard to call. CDR1 and CDR2 from the germline V gene are MDHEN and SYDVKM. The CDR3 is made up of 14 amino acids. The V end was cut by 2 bases, the J end by 4 bases, with 11 bases between.

This rearrangement joins TRBV2 to TRBJ2-7, with no clear D. This CDR3 spans 14 amino acids. The ends were cut back, 2 bases at V and 0 bases at J, with 8 bases in the middle. CDR1 and CDR2 (germline): SNHLY, FYNNEI. CDR3 bases: TGTGCCAGCAGTGAACGGCGGACCTCCTACGAGCAGTACTTC. Translated: CASSERRTSYEQYF.

This clone was seen a single time. V usage is TRBV29-1 and J usage is TRBJ2-3, with 7 bases matching TRBD2. The CDR3 extends over 14 amino acids. CDR1 SQVTM and CDR2 ANQGSEA come from the germline V gene. J was trimmed by 2 bases and V by 4 bases; bases with no gene match: 6. CDR3 DNA: TGCAGCGTTGGTCCAGCGGGGCACACAGATACGCAGTATTTT. This encodes CSVGPAGHTDTQYF.

The chain has TRBV16 and TRBJ1-5, with D possibly TRBD1 on 5 matching bases. CDR1 and CDR2 from the germline V gene are KGHSY and FQNENV. Trimming pared 4 bases from V and 6 bases from J, leaving 16 bases between. The CDR3 length is 15 residues. CDR3 nucleotide sequence: TGTGCCAGCAGCCGATCTGGGGGGTCGGGTCAGCCCCAGCATTTT. Its protein product is CASSRSGGSGQPQHF.